The 10 T cell receptor beta chains reported below all come from one sample, sequenced in a study of a mutant IDH1 vaccine in newly diagnosed glioma. Libraries were prepared by immunoSEQ multiplex PCR; TCRdb keeps only in-frame clonotypes and omits some of them. The table shows about 32,000 clones, with approximately 90% occurring only once. Described time point: week 47, end of study. Topical imiquimod accompanied each vaccine dose, which consisted of 300 ug of mutant IDH1 20-mer peptide. Antigen specificity for these receptors is unknown. Sequenced here: PBMCs, sampled from a glioma patient whose treatment included an IDH1 peptide vaccine. The receptors were sampled from a man aged 35 to 55 with glioma.

The J gene is TRBJ1-3, the V gene TRBV7-2; 8 bases are a match to TRBD1. The CDR3 runs 15 residues. V lost 4 bases and J lost 4; bases outside the gene matches: 6. The germline CDR1 and CDR2 sequences are SGHTA and FQGNSA. CDR3 sequence: CASSYAGGSGNTIYF. CDR3 sequence (DNA): TGTGCCAGCAGCTACGCAGGGGGCTCAGGAAACACCATATATTTT.

This chain uses TRBV6-5 with TRBJ1-3, with 9 bases fitting TRBD1. J gave up 8 bases and V 0 bases, and 8 bases lay outside the gene matches. Germline CDR1 and CDR2: MNHEY and SVGAGI. This CDR3 comprises 16 residues. CDR3 coding DNA: TGTGCCAGCAGTTACTCGAGGGCCCGACAGGGGGACACCATATATTTT. It codes for CASSYSRARQGDTIYF.

This clone has only one observation. The chain is built from TRBV11-3 and TRBJ2-1, with 8 bases matching TRBD2. Trimming cost V 5 bases and J 7 bases; bases outside gene matches: 13. Germline V gene lookup returns CDR1 SGHNT and CDR2 YENEEA. This CDR3 spans 16 amino acids. CDR3 amino acids: CASSASLAGGGNEQFF. CDR3 bases: TGTGCCAGCAGCGCCTCCCTGGCGGGAGGTGGGAATGAGCAGTTCTTC.

The sample holds a few counts of this clone. This rearrangement joins TRBV5-4 to TRBJ2-1; D may match TRBD1 or TRBD2 (5 bases each). V gave up 1 base and J gave up 8 bases, with 22 bases separating them. The length of the CDR3 is 17 residues. CDR1 SGHNT and CDR2 YYREEE come from the germline V gene (reference sequence). In DNA form, the CDR3 reads TGTGCCAGCAGCTTGATCCCCGGGACCCCATTCTGGGATGAGCAGTTCTTC. This gives the protein CASSLIPGTPFWDEQFF. Full variable domain (missing parts from reference TRBV5-4 and TRBJ2-1): ETGVTQSPTHLIKTRGQQVTLRCSSQSGHNTVSWYQQALGQGPQFIFQYYREEENGRGNFPPRFSGLQFPNYSSELNVNALELDDSALYLCASSLIPGTPFWDEQFFGPGTRLTVL.

The rearrangement uses TRBV7-9 and TRBJ1-4; 9 bases are shared with TRBD1. With V trimmed by 5 bases and J by 7 bases, 5 bases remained unmatched. The V gene's germline CDR1 is SEHNR and CDR2 FQNEAQ (reference sequence). This CDR3 has 14 amino acids. CDR3 protein: CASSPGTGIEKLFF. CDR3 DNA sequence: TGTGCCAGCAGCCCCGGGACAGGGATTGAAAAACTGTTTTTT.

This rearrangement joins TRBV19 to TRBJ1-5, with D hard to call. Trimming cost V 3 bases and J 4 bases, with 7 bases left between them. The CDR3 contains 13 residues. Looked up from germline, CDR1 is LNHDA and CDR2 is SQIVND (reference sequence). CDR3: CASSMVGNQPQHF. The CDR3 DNA reads as TGTGCCAGTAGTATGGTAGGGAATCAGCCCCAGCATTTT.

The rearrangement links TRBV6-5 to TRBJ2-2; TRBD1 agrees at 8 bases. Germline CDR1 is MNHEY and CDR2 is SVGAGI. Germline trimming cut 7 bases from V and 5 bases from J; bases unmatched to any gene: 3. This CDR3 spans 13 amino acids. The CDR3 DNA follows: TGTGCCAGCACCCAGGGGGCGACCGGGGAGCTGTTTTTT. Its protein product is CASTQGATGELFF.

In this sample, this clone turned up once. V and J are TRBV27 and TRBJ1-1; D might be TRBD1 (6 bases). CDR1 MNHEY and CDR2 SMNVEV come from the germline V gene (reference sequence). With 7 bases removed from V and 2 bases from J, the gap between germline ends came to 17 bases. There are 15 residues in the CDR3. The CDR3 region is CASTRSAGANTEAFF. The CDR3 DNA reads as TGTGCCAGCACCCGCTCGGCAGGGGCAAACACTGAAGCTTTCTTT.

The CDR3 protein is CASSQDTGTEDEKLFF. CDR3 nucleotide sequence: TGTGCCAGCAGCCAAGATACGGGGACAGAAGATGAAAAACTGTTTTTT. The chain has TRBV4-2 and TRBJ1-4; 7 nucleotides match TRBD1. Unmatched junction bases numbered 7, after V lost 0 bases and J lost 6 bases. Looked up from germline, CDR1 is LGHNA and CDR2 is YNFKEQ. This CDR3 has 16 amino acids.

The chain combines TRBV28 with TRBJ2-3, with no clear D. The CDR3 loop spans 17 amino acids. CDR1 and CDR2 (germline): MDHEN, SYDVKM. The V end was cut by 1 base, the J end by 2 bases, with 16 bases between. The CDR3 nucleotides are TGTGCCAGCAGTTTATTTCAGATTACGACTTACACAGATACGCAGTATTTT. This sequence encodes CASSLFQITTYTDTQYF. The full variable domain, rest sourced from reference TRBV28 and TRBJ2-3, is DVKVTQSSRYLVKRTGEKVFLECVQDMDHENMFWYRQDPGLGLRLIYFSYDVKMKEKGDIPEGYSVSREKKERFSLILESASTNQTSMYLCASSLFQITTYTDTQYFGPGTRLTVL.